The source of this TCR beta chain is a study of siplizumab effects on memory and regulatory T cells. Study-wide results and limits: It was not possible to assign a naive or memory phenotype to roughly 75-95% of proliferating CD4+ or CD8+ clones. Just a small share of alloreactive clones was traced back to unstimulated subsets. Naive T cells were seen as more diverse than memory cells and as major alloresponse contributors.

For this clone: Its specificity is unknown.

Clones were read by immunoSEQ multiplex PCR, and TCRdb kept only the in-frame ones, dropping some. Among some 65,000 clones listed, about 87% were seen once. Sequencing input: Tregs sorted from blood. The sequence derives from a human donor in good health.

The CDR3 reads CATSTTRYEQYF. As DNA, the CDR3 is TGTGCCACCTCCACTACTAGGTACGAGCAGTACTTC. V usage is TRBV11-2 and J usage is TRBJ2-7; D perhaps matches TRBD2 (5 bases). The CDR3 runs 12 residues. V lost 10 bases and J 4 bases, leaving 14 bases between the germline ends. Germline assignment: CDR1 SGHAT and CDR2 FQNNGV.